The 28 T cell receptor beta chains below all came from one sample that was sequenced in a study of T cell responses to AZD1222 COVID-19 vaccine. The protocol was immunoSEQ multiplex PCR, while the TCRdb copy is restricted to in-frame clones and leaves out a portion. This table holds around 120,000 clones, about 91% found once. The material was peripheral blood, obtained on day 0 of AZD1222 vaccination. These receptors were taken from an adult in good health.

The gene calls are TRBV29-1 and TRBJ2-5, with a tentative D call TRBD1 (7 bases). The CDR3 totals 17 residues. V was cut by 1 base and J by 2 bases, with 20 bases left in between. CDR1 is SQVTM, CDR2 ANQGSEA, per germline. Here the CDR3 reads CSVEGGAQGDLQETQYF. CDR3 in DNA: TGCAGCGTTGAAGGGGGGGCCCAGGGGGACCTACAAGAGACCCAGTACTTC.

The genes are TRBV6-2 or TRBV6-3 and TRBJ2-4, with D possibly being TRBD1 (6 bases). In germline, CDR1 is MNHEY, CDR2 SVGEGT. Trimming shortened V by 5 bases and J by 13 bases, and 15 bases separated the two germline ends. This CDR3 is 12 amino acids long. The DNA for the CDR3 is TGTGCCAGCAGTGACGTCAGGGGTAACCAGTACTTC. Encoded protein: CASSDVRGNQYF.

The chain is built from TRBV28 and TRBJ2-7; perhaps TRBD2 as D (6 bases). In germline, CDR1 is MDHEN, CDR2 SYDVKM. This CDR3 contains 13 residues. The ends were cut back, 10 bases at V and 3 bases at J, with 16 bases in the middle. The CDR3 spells CAIKNPGVYEQYF. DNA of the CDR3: TGTGCCATAAAGAACCCGGGGGTCTACGAGCAGTACTTC.

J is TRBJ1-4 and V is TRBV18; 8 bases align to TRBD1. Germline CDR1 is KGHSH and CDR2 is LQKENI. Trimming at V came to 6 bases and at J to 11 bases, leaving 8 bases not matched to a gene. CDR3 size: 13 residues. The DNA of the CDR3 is TGTGCCAGCTCGCAAGACAGGGGCGAGAAACTGTTTTTT. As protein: CASSQDRGEKLFF. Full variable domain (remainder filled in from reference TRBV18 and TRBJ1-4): NAGVMQNPRHLVRRRGQEARLRCSPMKGHSHVYWYRQLPEEGLKFMVYLQKENIIDESGMPKERFSAEFPKEGPSILRIQQVVRGDSAAYFCASSQDRGEKLFFGSGTQLSVL.

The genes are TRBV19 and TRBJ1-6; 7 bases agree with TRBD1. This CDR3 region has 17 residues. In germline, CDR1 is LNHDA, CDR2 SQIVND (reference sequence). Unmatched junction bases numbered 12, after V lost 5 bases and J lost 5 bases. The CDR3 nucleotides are TGTGCCAGTAGTCCGCAAGCCACCGGGACAGATAATTCACCCCTCCACTTT. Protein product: CASSPQATGTDNSPLHF.

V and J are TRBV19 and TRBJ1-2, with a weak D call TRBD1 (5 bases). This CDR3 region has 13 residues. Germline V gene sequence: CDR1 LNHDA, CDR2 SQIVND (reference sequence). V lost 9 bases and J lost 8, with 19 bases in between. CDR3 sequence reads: CASKDGGTLGYTF. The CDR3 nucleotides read TGTGCCAGCAAGGATGGGGGAACCTTGGGCTACACCTTC.

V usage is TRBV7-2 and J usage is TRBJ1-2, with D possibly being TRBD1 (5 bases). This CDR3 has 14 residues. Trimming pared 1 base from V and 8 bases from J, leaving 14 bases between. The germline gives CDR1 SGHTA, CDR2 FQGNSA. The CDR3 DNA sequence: TGTGCCAGCAGCTTAGGTATGGCAGGGAGCGGCTACACCTTC. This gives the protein CASSLGMAGSGYTF.

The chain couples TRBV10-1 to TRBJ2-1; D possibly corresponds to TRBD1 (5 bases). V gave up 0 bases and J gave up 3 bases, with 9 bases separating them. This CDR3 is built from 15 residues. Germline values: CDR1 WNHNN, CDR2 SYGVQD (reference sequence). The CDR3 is CASSESLQGYNEQFF. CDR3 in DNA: TGCGCCAGCAGTGAGTCGTTGCAGGGCTACAATGAGCAGTTCTTC.

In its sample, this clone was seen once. The CDR3 sequence: CSAGKFGITGELFF. The DNA of the CDR3 is TGCAGCGCTGGAAAGTTCGGGATCACCGGGGAGCTGTTTTTT. This sequence joins TRBV29-1 and TRBJ2-2, with TRBD2 as a possible D gene (5 bases). This CDR3 has 14 residues. V was pared by 7 bases and J by 4 bases, with 16 bases between. CDR1 SQVTM and CDR2 ANQGSEA come from the germline V gene.

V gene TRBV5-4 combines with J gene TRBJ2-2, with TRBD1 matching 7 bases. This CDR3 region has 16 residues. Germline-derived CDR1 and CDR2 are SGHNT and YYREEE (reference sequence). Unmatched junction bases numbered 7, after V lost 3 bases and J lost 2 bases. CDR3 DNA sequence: TGTGCCAGCAGCTCCCCGACAGGGATCAACACCGGGGAGCTGTTTTTT. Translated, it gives CASSSPTGINTGELFF.

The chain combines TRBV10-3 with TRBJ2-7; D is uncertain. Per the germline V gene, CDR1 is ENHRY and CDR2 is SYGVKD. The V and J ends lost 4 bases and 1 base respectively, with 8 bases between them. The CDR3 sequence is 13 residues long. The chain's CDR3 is CAISASQSYEQYF. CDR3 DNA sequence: TGTGCCATCAGTGCGTCTCAATCCTACGAGCAGTACTTC.

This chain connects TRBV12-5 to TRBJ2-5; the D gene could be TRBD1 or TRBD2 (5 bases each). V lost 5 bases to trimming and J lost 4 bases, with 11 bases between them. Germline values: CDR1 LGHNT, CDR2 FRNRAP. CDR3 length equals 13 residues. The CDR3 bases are TGTGCTAGTGGTGTGGGGGTTCCAGAGACCCAGTACTTC. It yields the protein CASGVGVPETQYF.

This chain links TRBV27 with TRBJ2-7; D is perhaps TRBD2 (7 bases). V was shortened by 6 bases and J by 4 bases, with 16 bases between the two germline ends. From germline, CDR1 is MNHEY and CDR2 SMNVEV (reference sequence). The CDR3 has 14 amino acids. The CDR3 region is CASRVRGAQYEQYF. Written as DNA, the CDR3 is TGTGCCAGCAGGGTTCGGGGGGCGCAATACGAGCAGTACTTC.

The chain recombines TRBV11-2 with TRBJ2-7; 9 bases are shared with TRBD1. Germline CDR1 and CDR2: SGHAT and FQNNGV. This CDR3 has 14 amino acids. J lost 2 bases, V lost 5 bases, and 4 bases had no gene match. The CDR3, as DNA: TGTGCCAGCAGCCCCGACAGGGGGGCCTACGAGCAGTACTTC. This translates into CASSPDRGAYEQYF.

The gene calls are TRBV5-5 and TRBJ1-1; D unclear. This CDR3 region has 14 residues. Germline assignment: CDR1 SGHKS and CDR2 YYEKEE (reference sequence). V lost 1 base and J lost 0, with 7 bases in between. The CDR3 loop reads CASSLNWVNTEAFF. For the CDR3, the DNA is TGTGCCAGCAGCTTGAACTGGGTGAACACTGAAGCTTTCTTT.

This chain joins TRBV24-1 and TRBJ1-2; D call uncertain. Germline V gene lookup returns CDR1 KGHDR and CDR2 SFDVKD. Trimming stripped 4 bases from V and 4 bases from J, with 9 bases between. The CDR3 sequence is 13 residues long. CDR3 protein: CATSERTGYGYTF. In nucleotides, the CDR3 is TGTGCCACCAGTGAAAGGACCGGCTATGGCTACACCTTC.

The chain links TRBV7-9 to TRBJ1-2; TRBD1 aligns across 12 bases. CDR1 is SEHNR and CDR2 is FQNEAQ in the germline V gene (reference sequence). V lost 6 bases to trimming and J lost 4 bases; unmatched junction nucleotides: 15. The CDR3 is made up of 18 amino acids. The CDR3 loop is CASSKISGTGGLIYGYTF. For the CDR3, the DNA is TGTGCCAGCAGTAAGATTTCCGGGACAGGGGGCTTAATCTATGGCTACACCTTC. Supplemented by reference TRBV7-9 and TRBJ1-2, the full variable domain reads DTGVSQNPRHKITKRGQNVTFRCDPISEHNRLYWYRQTLGQGPEFLTYFQNEAQLEKSRLLSDRFSAERPKGSFSTLEIQRTEQGDSAMYLCASSKISGTGGLIYGYTFGSGTRLTVV.

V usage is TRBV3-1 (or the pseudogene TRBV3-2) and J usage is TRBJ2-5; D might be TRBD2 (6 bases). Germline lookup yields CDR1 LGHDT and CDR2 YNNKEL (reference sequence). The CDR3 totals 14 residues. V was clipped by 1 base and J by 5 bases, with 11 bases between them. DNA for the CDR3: TGTGCCAGCAGCCAAGTGGAGGGATGGGAGACCCAGTACTTC. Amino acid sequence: CASSQVEGWETQYF.

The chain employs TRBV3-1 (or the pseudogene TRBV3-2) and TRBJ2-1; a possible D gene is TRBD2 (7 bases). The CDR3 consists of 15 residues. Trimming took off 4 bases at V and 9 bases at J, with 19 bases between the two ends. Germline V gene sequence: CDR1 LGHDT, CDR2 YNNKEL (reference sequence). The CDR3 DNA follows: TGTGCCAGCAGCCCGAACGGGGGAGGGGGAGCTGAGCAGTTCTTC. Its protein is CASSPNGGGGAEQFF.

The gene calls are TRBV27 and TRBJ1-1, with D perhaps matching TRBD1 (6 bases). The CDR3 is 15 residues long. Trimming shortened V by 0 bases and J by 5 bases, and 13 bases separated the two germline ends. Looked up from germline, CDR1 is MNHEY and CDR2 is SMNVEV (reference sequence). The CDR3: CASSLSPGANTEAFF. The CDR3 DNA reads TGTGCCAGCAGTTTATCGCCAGGGGCAAATACTGAAGCTTTCTTT.

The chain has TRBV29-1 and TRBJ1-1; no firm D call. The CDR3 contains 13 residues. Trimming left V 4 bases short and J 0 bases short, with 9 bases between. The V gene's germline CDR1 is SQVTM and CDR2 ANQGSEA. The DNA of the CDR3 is TGCAGCGTTGGAGGGATTCTGAACACTGAAGCTTTCTTT. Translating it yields CSVGGILNTEAFF.

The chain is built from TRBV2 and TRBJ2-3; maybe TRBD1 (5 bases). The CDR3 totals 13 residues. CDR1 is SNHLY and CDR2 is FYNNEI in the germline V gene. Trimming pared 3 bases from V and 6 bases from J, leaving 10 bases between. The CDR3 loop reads CASSDQGWDTQYF. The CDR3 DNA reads TGTGCCAGCAGTGACCAGGGTTGGGATACGCAGTATTTT.

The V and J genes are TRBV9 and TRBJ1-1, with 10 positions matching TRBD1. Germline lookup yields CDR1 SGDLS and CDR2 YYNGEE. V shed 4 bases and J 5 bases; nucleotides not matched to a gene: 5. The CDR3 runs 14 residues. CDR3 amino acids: CASSPWDRGTEAFF. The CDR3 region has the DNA TGTGCCAGCAGCCCTTGGGACAGGGGTACTGAAGCTTTCTTT. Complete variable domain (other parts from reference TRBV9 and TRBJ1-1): DSGVTQTPKHLITATGQRVTLRCSPRSGDLSVYWYQQSLDQGLQFLIQYYNGEERAKGNILERFSAQQFPDLHSELNLSSLELGDSALYFCASSPWDRGTEAFFGQGTRLTVV.

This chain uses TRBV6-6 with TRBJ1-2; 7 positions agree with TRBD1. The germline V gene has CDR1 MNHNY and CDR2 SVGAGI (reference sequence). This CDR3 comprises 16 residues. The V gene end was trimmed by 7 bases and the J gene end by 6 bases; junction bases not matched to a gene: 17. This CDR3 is CASTEDRTVVGDGYTF. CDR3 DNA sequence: TGTGCCAGCACCGAGGACAGGACCGTTGTCGGGGATGGCTACACCTTC.

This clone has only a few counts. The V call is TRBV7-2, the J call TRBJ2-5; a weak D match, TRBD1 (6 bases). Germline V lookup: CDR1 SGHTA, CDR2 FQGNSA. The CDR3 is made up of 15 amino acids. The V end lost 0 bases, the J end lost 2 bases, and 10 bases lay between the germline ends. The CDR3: CASSLALGGQETQYF. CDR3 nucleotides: TGTGCCAGCAGCTTAGCCTTAGGGGGTCAAGAGACCCAGTACTTC.

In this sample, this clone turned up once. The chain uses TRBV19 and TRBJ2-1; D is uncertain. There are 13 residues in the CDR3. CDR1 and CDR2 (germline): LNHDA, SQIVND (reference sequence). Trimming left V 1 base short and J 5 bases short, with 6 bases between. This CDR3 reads CASSIAMNNEQFF. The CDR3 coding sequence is TGTGCCAGTAGTATAGCCATGAACAATGAGCAGTTCTTC.

The CDR3 nucleotides are TGCGCCAGCAGCCAAGATTATCCCGCGGGGTTTGGCTACACCTTC. This codes for CASSQDYPAGFGYTF. This rearrangement joins TRBV4-3 to TRBJ1-2; D remains ambiguous. CDR1 LGHNA and CDR2 YSLEER come from the germline V gene. This CDR3 contains 15 residues. Trimming took off 0 bases at V and 7 bases at J, with 15 bases between the two ends.

The CDR3 coding sequence is TGTGCCAGCAGCCCCTCGACAGGGGGCAACGAGCAGTACTTC. Translating gives CASSPSTGGNEQYF. V gene TRBV6-5 combines with J gene TRBJ2-7; 10 bases fit TRBD1. The CDR3 has 14 residues. V shed 6 bases and J 5 bases; nucleotides not matched to a gene: 7. Germline CDR1 and CDR2: MNHEY and SVGAGI.